This TCR beta chain was captured in a study of OX40 agonist ivuxolimab in advanced cancers. Overall study context: Given to patients was ivuxolimab, an agonistic anti-OX40 (CD134) antibody. Dose-escalation cases comprised hepatocellular carcinoma, melanoma, renal cell or head and neck cancer. Averaging approximately 60 years in age, with a range of roughly 23 to 80, the cohort was around 85% male.

Only in-frame clones appear in the TCRdb table, and some are missing; sequencing was by immunoSEQ multiplex PCR. The data show roughly 100,000 clones, just under 90% seen once. CDR1 is SGDLS, CDR2 YYNGEE, per germline. The germline V and J ends were trimmed by 2 bases and 2 bases, with 14 bases remaining between them. The CDR3 has 15 amino acids. With regard to this clone: Its cognate antigen is unknown.

Findings of the study overall: Expanded peripheral T cell antigen specificity was not determined.

This sequence originates from an adult with an advanced solid tumor such as melanoma, head and neck, liver or kidney cancer. V usage is TRBV9 and J usage is TRBJ2-7; TRBD2 is a possible D gene (5 bases). Sequenced here: CD4+ or CD8+ T cells sorted from blood, sampled in a trial of the OX40 agonist ivuxolimab. CDR3: CASSVGVQHTYEQYF. The CDR3 coding sequence is TGTGCCAGCAGCGTCGGGGTGCAGCACACCTACGAGCAGTACTTC. Full variable domain (outside the CDR3, taken from reference TRBV9 and TRBJ2-7): DSGVTQTPKHLITATGQRVTLRCSPRSGDLSVYWYQQSLDQGLQFLIQYYNGEERAKGNILERFSAQQFPDLHSELNLSSLELGDSALYFCASSVGVQHTYEQYFGPGTRLTVT.